The 9 T cell receptor beta chains listed next were all sequenced from one sample in a study of T cell responses to AZD1222 COVID-19 vaccine. TCRdb's copy holds only in-frame clones and misses some; the assay was immunoSEQ multiplex PCR. The sample contains some 150,000 clones, roughly 85% of which appear only once. Here the sequenced sample was peripheral blood, taken 28 days after the second dose of the MenACWY control vaccine. The receptor source for this set is an adult who received the MenACWY meningococcal vaccine as a control.

The rearrangement uses TRBV13 and TRBJ1-2; the match to TRBD1 covers 11 bases. This CDR3 contains 15 residues. The germline CDR1 and CDR2 sequences are PRHDT and FYEKMQ (reference sequence). V was clipped by 0 bases and J by 7 bases; unmatched bases: 4. The DNA for the CDR3 is TGTGCCAGCAGCTTAGGCGGACAGGGGGCGGGTGGCTACACCTTC. Protein sequence: CASSLGGQGAGGYTF.

The chain couples TRBV11-3 to TRBJ1-1; 8 nucleotides match TRBD1. The V and J ends lost 5 bases and 3 bases, in that order; junction bases with no gene match: 14. There are 17 residues in the CDR3. Germline V CDR1 and CDR2: SGHNT, YENEEA. CDR3: CASSRGQGVYSDTEAFF. In DNA, the CDR3 is TGTGCCAGCAGCCGAGGACAGGGAGTTTATTCCGACACTGAAGCTTTCTTT.

The chain couples TRBV6-4 to TRBJ1-1; D not certain. CDR1 and CDR2 from the germline V gene are MRHNA and SNTAGT. The V gene lost 4 bases and the J gene lost 1 base, with 7 bases spanning the gap. The CDR3 totals 13 residues. In nucleotides, the CDR3 is TGTGCCAGCAGTGTTAAGCGGAACACTGAAGCTTTCTTT. This codes for CASSVKRNTEAFF.

This clone was counted a single time. This chain connects TRBV5-1 to TRBJ1-3; 7 bases map to TRBD1. Germline V CDR1 and CDR2: SGHRS, YFSETQ. Trimming cost V 3 bases and J 2 bases; bases outside gene matches: 8. The CDR3 is 16 residues long. The CDR3 region has the DNA TGCGCCAGCAGCTCCAACTTAGGGGGCACTGGAAACACCATATATTTT. It codes for CASSSNLGGTGNTIYF.

Points on this clone: An end of the junction does not agree with germline; a read error may underlie this. The CDR3 region has the DNA TGTGTCAGCAGTTTGGACAGGGGGGGTGAAGCTTTCTTT. It encodes CVSSLDRGGEAFF. The chain couples TRBV12-3 or TRBV12-4 to TRBJ1-1, with 10 bases identical to TRBD1. This CDR3 is built from 13 residues.

The rearrangement uses TRBV30 and TRBJ1-5; possibly TRBD1 for D (5 bases). V shed 2 bases and J shed 4 bases, with 18 bases lying between them. Germline CDR1 is GTSNPN and CDR2 is SVGIG (reference sequence). The CDR3 is 16 residues long. DNA for the CDR3: TGTGCCTGGAGTCCCCCGCTCGGGGGAAAGAATCAGCCCCAGCATTTT. Amino acid sequence: CAWSPPLGGKNQPQHF.

This chain connects TRBV3-1 (or the pseudogene TRBV3-2) to TRBJ2-3; D is unresolved. The CDR3 totals 15 residues. V was pared by 2 bases and J by 1 base, with 10 bases between. The germline gives CDR1 LGHDT, CDR2 YNNKEL (reference sequence). The CDR3 DNA sequence: TGTGCCAGCAGCCAAAATTTCGGCGGCACAGATACGCAGTATTTT. Translating it yields CASSQNFGGTDTQYF.

The chain couples TRBV7-8 to TRBJ2-5; 10 bases align to TRBD2. Germline CDR1 reads SGHVS; CDR2 reads FQNEAQ. The ends lost 1 base at V and 1 base at J; junction bases unmatched: 12. The CDR3 has 19 residues. CDR3 sequence reads: CASSLGRLAGVPSQETQYF. CDR3 sequence (DNA): TGTGCCAGCAGCTTAGGTCGGCTAGCGGGAGTCCCCTCCCAAGAGACCCAGTACTTC.

V gene TRBV2 combines with J gene TRBJ1-5; weak D call: TRBD1 (5 bases). Germline V gene sequence: CDR1 SNHLY, CDR2 FYNNEI. This CDR3 comprises 13 residues. V was cut by 4 bases and J by 7 bases, with 11 bases left in between. CDR3 amino acids: CASSGRGRQPQHF. The CDR3 region has the DNA TGTGCCAGCAGTGGTAGGGGTAGGCAGCCCCAGCATTTT.